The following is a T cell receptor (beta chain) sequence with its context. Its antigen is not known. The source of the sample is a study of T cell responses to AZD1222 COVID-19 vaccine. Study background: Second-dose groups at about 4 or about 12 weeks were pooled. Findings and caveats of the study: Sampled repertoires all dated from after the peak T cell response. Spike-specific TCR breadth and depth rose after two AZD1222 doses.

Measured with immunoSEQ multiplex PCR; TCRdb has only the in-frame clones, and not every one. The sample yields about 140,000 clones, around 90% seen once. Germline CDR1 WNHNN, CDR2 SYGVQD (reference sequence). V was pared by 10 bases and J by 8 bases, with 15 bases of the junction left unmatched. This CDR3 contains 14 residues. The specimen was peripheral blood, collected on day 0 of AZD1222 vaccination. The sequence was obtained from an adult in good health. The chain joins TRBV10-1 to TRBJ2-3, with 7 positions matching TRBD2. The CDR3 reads CAILVVAGPGTQYF. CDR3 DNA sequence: TGCGCCATCCTCGTGGTAGCGGGTCCAGGTACGCAGTATTTT.